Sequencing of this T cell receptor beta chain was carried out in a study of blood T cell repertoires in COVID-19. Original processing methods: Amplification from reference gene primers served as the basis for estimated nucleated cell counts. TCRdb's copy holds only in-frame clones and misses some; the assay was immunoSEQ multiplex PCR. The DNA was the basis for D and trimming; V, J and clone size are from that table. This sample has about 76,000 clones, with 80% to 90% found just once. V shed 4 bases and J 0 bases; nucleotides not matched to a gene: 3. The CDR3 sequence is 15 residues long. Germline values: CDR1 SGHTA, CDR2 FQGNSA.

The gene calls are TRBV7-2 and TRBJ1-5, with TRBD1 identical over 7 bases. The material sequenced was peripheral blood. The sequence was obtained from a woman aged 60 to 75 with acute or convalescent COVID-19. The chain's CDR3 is CASSSRTGSNQPQHF. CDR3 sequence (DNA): TGTGCCAGCAGCTCTAGGACAGGTAGCAATCAGCCCCAGCATTTT.